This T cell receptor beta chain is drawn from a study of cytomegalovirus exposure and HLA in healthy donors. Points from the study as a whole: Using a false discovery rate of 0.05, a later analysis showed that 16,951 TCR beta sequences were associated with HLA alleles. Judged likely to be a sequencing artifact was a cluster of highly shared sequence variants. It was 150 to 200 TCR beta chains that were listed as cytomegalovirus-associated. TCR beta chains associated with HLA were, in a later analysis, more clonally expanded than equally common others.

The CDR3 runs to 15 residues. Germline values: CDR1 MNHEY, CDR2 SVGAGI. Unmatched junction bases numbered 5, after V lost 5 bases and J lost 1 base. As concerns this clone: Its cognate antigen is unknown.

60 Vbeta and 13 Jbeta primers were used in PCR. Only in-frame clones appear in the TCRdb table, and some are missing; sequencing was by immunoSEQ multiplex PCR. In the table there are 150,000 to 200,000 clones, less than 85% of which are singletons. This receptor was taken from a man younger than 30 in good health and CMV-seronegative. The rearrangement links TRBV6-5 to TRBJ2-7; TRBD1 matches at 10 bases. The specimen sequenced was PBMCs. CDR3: CASSKGTGESYEQYF. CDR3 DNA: TGTGCCAGCAGTAAGGGGACAGGGGAATCCTACGAGCAGTACTTC.